Listed below are T cell receptor beta chains from one sample, sequenced in a study of blood T cell repertoires in COVID-19. Assay: immunoSEQ multiplex PCR; the TCRdb copy retains only in-frame clones and omits some. The profile shows hundreds of thousands of clones, approximately 79% of them singletons. Sequencing was done on a sample of peripheral blood. These receptors were taken from a woman aged 40 to 55 with active or convalescent COVID-19. Each CDR3 is given with its conserved first and last residue. The size of a clone is reported for some rows only, either as once, few or many, or as a class for expanded clones.

TRBV6-6,.,TRBJ1-2,CASSPQKGEFYGYTF
TRBV7-3,.,TRBJ2-7,CASSFGTGAAYEQYF
TRBV7-2,.,TRBJ2-5,CASSLNRRTTSGQETQYF
TRBV28,.,TRBJ1-2,CASSLSGANYGYTF
TRBV9,.,TRBJ2-2,CASSVNRNRGDTGELFF
TRBV4-1,.,TRBJ1-5,CASSQGGNSNQPQHF
TRBV25-1,.,TRBJ1-3,CASRPYSGNTIYF
TRBV10-3,.,TRBJ1-1,CAISPGGSSTEAFF
TRBV10-3,.,TRBJ1-6,CAISDLRTDSSPLHF
TRBV7-9,once,TRBJ1-1,CASSLGHGGSGTEAFF
TRBV12-3/TRBV12-4,.,TRBJ1-1,CASSFSGTEAFF
TRBV11-2,.,TRBJ2-1,CASRPLVGGAGFKEQFF
TRBV5-1,.,TRBJ1-4,CASSYDRTTNEKLFF
TRBV7-2,many,TRBJ2-3,CASSLAGTSGTTDTQYF
TRBV7-8,.,TRBJ2-1,CASSTPGHLRDEQFF
TRBV5-1,.,TRBJ2-3,CASSMGQGTTDTQYF
TRBV3-1/TRBV3-2,.,TRBJ2-5,CASSQRLEETQYF
TRBV19,.,TRBJ1-2,CASSPRTWTSMGYTF
TRBV6-1,.,TRBJ2-2,CASSETGTGLAGELFF
TRBV24-1,.,TRBJ1-1,CATSDSKTEAFF
TRBV10-1,few,TRBJ1-5,CASSVGLGPQHF
TRBV5-1,.,TRBJ2-5,CASSFDSETQYF
TRBV19,few,TRBJ1-5,CASSIRQGWDQPQHF
TRBV11-1,.,TRBJ1-6,CASSLHPADSPLHF
TRBV6-2/TRBV6-3,.,TRBJ1-1,CASSYRPGGRSGSTEAFF
TRBV11-2,.,TRBJ2-1,CASSNDIGVHNEQFF
TRBV6-6,.,TRBJ1-6,CASSYVKGNSPLHF
TRBV6-5,.,TRBJ2-2,CASSPQAGFTGELFF
TRBV12-3/TRBV12-4,.,TRBJ1-2,CASSYRDGYTF
TRBV9,once,TRBJ1-5,CASSVSTGGGQPQHF
TRBV5-6,.,TRBJ1-1,CASSLTGNTEAFF
TRBV2,.,TRBJ2-3,CASSEDFSTDTQYF